This is a list of T cell receptor beta chains from one sample in a study of cytomegalovirus exposure and HLA in healthy donors. Profiled with immunoSEQ multiplex PCR; TCRdb holds only in-frame clones, not every one. Found here are about 120,000 clones, about 96% of them singletons; the top ten hold around 1.7%. The material sequenced was PBMCs. These receptors were taken from a man aged 18 to 29 in good health and CMV-seronegative. The CDR3 runs from the conserved cysteine through the conserved F or W. D genes are given only for firm matches. Clone size is stated in some rows and not others, as once, few, many or a class when expanded.

clone_size: .; v_call: TRBV18; j_call: TRBJ2-6; d_call: .; cdr3_nt: TGTGCCAGCTCACCACGGGAAGGGGGACGCTCTGGGGCCAACGTCCTGACTTTC; cdr3_aa: CASSPREGGRSGANVLTF
clone_size: .; v_call: TRBV6-5; j_call: TRBJ1-1; d_call: .; cdr3_nt: TGTGCCAGCAGCCCCGCCTTGGGCGAAGCTTTCTTT; cdr3_aa: CASSPALGEAFF
clone_size: .; v_call: TRBV28; j_call: TRBJ1-2; d_call: TRBD1; cdr3_nt: TGTGCCAGCAGTATCCGGACAGGGCTTCCCTATGGCTACACCTTC; cdr3_aa: CASSIRTGLPYGYTF
clone_size: .; v_call: TRBV10-2; j_call: TRBJ2-7; d_call: TRBD1; cdr3_nt: TGCGCCAGCAGTGAGTCGGCAGGACAGGGCTTGGACGAGCAGTACTTC; cdr3_aa: CASSESAGQGLDEQYF
clone_size: .; v_call: TRBV9; j_call: TRBJ1-2; d_call: .; cdr3_nt: TGTGCCAGCAGCGTTGGGCAGACGAAAGGCTACACCTTC; cdr3_aa: CASSVGQTKGYTF
clone_size: .; v_call: TRBV7-3; j_call: TRBJ2-7; d_call: TRBD2; cdr3_nt: TGTGCCAGCAGCTTATCCAGCGGGATCGCCTACGAGCAGTACTTC; cdr3_aa: CASSLSSGIAYEQYF
clone_size: .; v_call: TRBV9; j_call: TRBJ2-7; d_call: TRBD2; cdr3_nt: TGTGCCAGCAGCCCCCCGCTAGCGGGAGGGCCCAAGCAGTACTTC; cdr3_aa: CASSPPLAGGPKQYF
clone_size: .; v_call: TRBV7-6; j_call: TRBJ2-7; d_call: .; cdr3_nt: TGTGCCAGCAGCTTACTCAGGGACGAGCAGTACTTC; cdr3_aa: CASSLLRDEQYF
clone_size: .; v_call: TRBV9; j_call: TRBJ2-4; d_call: TRBD2; cdr3_nt: TGTGCCAGCACTCCGGGAGGACTAGCGGGAGCGGGGGCCAAAAACATTCAGTACTTC; cdr3_aa: CASTPGGLAGAGAKNIQYF
clone_size: .; v_call: TRBV4-3; j_call: TRBJ2-1; d_call: TRBD2; cdr3_nt: TGCGCCAGCAGCCAACTAGCGGGGGGATGGGATGAGCAGTTCTTC; cdr3_aa: CASSQLAGGWDEQFF
clone_size: .; v_call: TRBV6-1; j_call: TRBJ2-7; d_call: TRBD1; cdr3_nt: TGTGCCAGCAGTGGGTGGACAGGGAGGGAGCAGTACTTC; cdr3_aa: CASSGWTGREQYF
clone_size: .; v_call: TRBV4-1; j_call: TRBJ2-3; d_call: .; cdr3_nt: TGCGCCAGCCGACTTTCCTACAGGTCTAGCACAGATACGCAGTATTTT; cdr3_aa: CASRLSYRSSTDTQYF
clone_size: .; v_call: TRBV27; j_call: TRBJ1-1; d_call: TRBD1; cdr3_nt: TGTGCCAGCAGAGTGGGACAGGGGAGAGAGAACACTGAAGCTTTCTTT; cdr3_aa: CASRVGQGRENTEAFF
clone_size: .; v_call: TRBV6-1; j_call: TRBJ2-7; d_call: TRBD1; cdr3_nt: TGTGCCAGCAGTCCCACCGGGACAGGAACCTACGAGCAGTACTTC; cdr3_aa: CASSPTGTGTYEQYF
clone_size: .; v_call: TRBV6-1; j_call: TRBJ2-7; d_call: .; cdr3_nt: TGTGCCAGCAGACGGGACACTCCCTACGAGCAGTACTTC; cdr3_aa: CASRRDTPYEQYF
clone_size: .; v_call: TRBV28; j_call: TRBJ2-7; d_call: .; cdr3_nt: TGTGCCAGCAGCCTTAGCGACTACGAGCAGTACTTC; cdr3_aa: CASSLSDYEQYF
clone_size: .; v_call: TRBV5-1; j_call: TRBJ2-1; d_call: .; cdr3_nt: TGCGCCAGCAGCACCCGGGAAGATCCCTCCTACAATGAGCAGTTCTTC; cdr3_aa: CASSTREDPSYNEQFF
clone_size: .; v_call: TRBV30; j_call: TRBJ2-5; d_call: .; cdr3_nt: TGTGCCTGGAATCAGGGTCCGGAGACCCAGTACTTC; cdr3_aa: CAWNQGPETQYF
clone_size: .; v_call: TRBV4-3; j_call: TRBJ2-1; d_call: TRBD2; cdr3_nt: TGCGCCAGCAGCCAAGATGCTAGCGGAGATTACAATGAGCAGTTCTTC; cdr3_aa: CASSQDASGDYNEQFF
clone_size: .; v_call: TRBV6-5; j_call: TRBJ2-2; d_call: .; cdr3_nt: TGTGCCAGCAGGTTAAGGGGCTCCACCGGGGAGCTGTTTTTT; cdr3_aa: CASRLRGSTGELFF
clone_size: .; v_call: TRBV7-8; j_call: TRBJ1-1; d_call: .; cdr3_nt: TGTGCCAGCAGCTCTCCGGGACTGCAGAACACTGAAGCTTTCTTT; cdr3_aa: CASSSPGLQNTEAFF
clone_size: .; v_call: TRBV7-3; j_call: TRBJ2-1; d_call: TRBD2; cdr3_nt: TGTGCCAGCAGCTCTTCCGGGAGGCCCGACAATGAGCAGTTCTTC; cdr3_aa: CASSSSGRPDNEQFF
clone_size: .; v_call: TRBV6-4; j_call: TRBJ1-5; d_call: TRBD1; cdr3_nt: TGTGCCAGCAGTTTGGACAGGGGTTTAAATCAGCCCCAGCATTTT; cdr3_aa: CASSLDRGLNQPQHF
clone_size: .; v_call: TRBV6-4; j_call: TRBJ2-1; d_call: .; cdr3_nt: TGTGCCAGCAGTGACTCTGCGGGGATTCCCTACAATGAGCAGTTCTTC; cdr3_aa: CASSDSAGIPYNEQFF
clone_size: .; v_call: TRBV19; j_call: TRBJ2-6; d_call: .; cdr3_nt: TGTGCCAGTAGACTTCCAGGGATCCCTGGGGCCAACGTCCTGACTTTC; cdr3_aa: CASRLPGIPGANVLTF
clone_size: .; v_call: TRBV7-9; j_call: TRBJ1-1; d_call: .; cdr3_nt: TGTGCCAGCAGCTCGACAGATTACACTGAAGCTTTCTTT; cdr3_aa: CASSSTDYTEAFF
clone_size: once; v_call: TRBV9; j_call: TRBJ1-2; d_call: .; cdr3_nt: TGTGCCAGCAGATCCGCGGGCGGCTATGGCTACACCTTC; cdr3_aa: CASRSAGGYGYTF
clone_size: .; v_call: TRBV6-5; j_call: TRBJ2-4; d_call: .; cdr3_nt: TGTGCCAGCAGTTACGTCGGACTACAAAACATTCAGTACTTC; cdr3_aa: CASSYVGLQNIQYF
clone_size: .; v_call: TRBV6-4; j_call: TRBJ2-7; d_call: TRBD2; cdr3_nt: TGTGCCAGCAGTGTGGGAAGCGGGGCTAACTACGAGCAGTACTTC; cdr3_aa: CASSVGSGANYEQYF
clone_size: .; v_call: TRBV7-2; j_call: TRBJ2-5; d_call: TRBD2; cdr3_nt: TGTGCCAGCAGCTCTCGGACTAGCGGGAGCGAGGTTCCGTACTTC; cdr3_aa: CASSSRTSGSEVPYF
clone_size: .; v_call: TRBV9; j_call: TRBJ2-7; d_call: TRBD2; cdr3_nt: TGTGCCAGCAGCGCTTACGGGACTCCGGGGGGCGAGCAGTACTTC; cdr3_aa: CASSAYGTPGGEQYF
clone_size: .; v_call: TRBV9; j_call: TRBJ2-1; d_call: .; cdr3_nt: TGTGCCAGCGCCGCTAGCGTCTCCTACAATGAGCAGTTCTTC; cdr3_aa: CASAASVSYNEQFF